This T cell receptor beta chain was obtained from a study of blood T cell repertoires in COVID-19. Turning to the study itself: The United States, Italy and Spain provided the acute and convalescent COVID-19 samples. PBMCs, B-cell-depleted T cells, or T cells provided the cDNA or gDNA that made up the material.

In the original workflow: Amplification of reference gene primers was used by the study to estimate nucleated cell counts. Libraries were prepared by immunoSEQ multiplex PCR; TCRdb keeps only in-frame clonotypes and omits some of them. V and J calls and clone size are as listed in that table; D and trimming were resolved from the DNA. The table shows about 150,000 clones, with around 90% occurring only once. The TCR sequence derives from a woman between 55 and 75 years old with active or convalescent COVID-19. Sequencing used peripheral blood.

CDR3 region: CASSLEAGSYEQYF. Written as DNA, the CDR3 is TGTGCCAGCAGCTTAGAGGCAGGGTCCTACGAGCAGTACTTC. The V gene is TRBV7-9, the J gene TRBJ2-7, with D perhaps TRBD1 (5 bases). The CDR3 spans 14 residues. V was trimmed by 1 base and J by 1 base, leaving 8 bases between them. CDR1 is SEHNR and CDR2 is FQNEAQ in the germline V gene (reference sequence).